This T cell receptor beta chain was identified during a study of CXCR3-negative and CXCR3-positive naive CD8 T cells. In preparing the TRB cDNA libraries, 5' RACE with UMI labels was used. TCRdb derives one entry per CDR3 protein from the 5' RACE reads, leaving out DNA. The repertoire table contains about 48,000 distinct CDR3 sequences. Germline values: CDR1 SGHNT, CDR2 YYREEE (reference sequence). CDR3 size: 13 residues. The TCR comes from a human donor in good health. Some clones in this sample may be carry-over from other donors' samples. V and J are TRBV5-4 and TRBJ2-1. Sequenced input: memory CD8+ T cells from blood. The CDR3 reads CASSLGGSREQFF. The complete variable domain, with remaining parts taken from reference TRBV5-4 and TRBJ2-1, reads ETGVTQSPTHLIKTRGQQVTLRCSSQSGHNTVSWYQQALGQGPQFIFQYYREEENGRGNFPPRFSGLQFPNYSSELNVNALELDDSALYLCASSLGGSREQFFGPGTRLTVL.